Sequencing of this T cell receptor (beta chain) was carried out in a study of cytomegalovirus exposure and HLA in healthy donors. Study information: Most donors, around 81% of 398 genotyped, fell in the Caucasian-associated ancestry cluster.

Primers: 60 Vbeta forward and 13 Jbeta reverse. TCRdb's table, derived via immunoSEQ multiplex PCR, lists solely in-frame clones and lacks some. The repertoire consists of around 170,000 clones, with roughly 80% occurring once and the leading ten covering around 5.7%. Trimming shortened V by 4 bases and J by 8 bases, and 21 bases separated the two germline ends. Germline CDR1 reads SGHAT; CDR2 reads FQNNGV. This CDR3 comprises 16 residues. With regard to this clone: Its antigen is not known.

The study, taken as a whole, reports: The study carried out a later analysis of TCR beta sequences. It associated about 15,000 of them with specific HLA alleles at a false discovery rate of 0.05. Common viral pathogens seemed to be connected with several of the most significant clusters, according to a later analysis.

The TCR comes from a man in his forties or fifties in good health and CMV-seronegative. The genes are TRBV11-2 and TRBJ2-1; possible D gene TRBD1, 6 bases. Sequencing input: PBMCs. The CDR3 region is CASSSNRDTVSDEQFF. The CDR3 coding sequence is TGTGCCAGCAGCTCGAACCGGGACACGGTCAGCGATGAGCAGTTCTTC.